A selection of T cell receptor beta chains follows, all from one sample in a study of metastatic and nonmetastatic thyroid tumors. Through MiXCR, TCRdb re-clonotyped the PCR reads. The table shows under 30,000 clones, with approximately 16% occurring only once. The sample taken for sequencing was blood. The receptors were gathered from a male donor with papillary thyroid cancer or a benign thyroid nodule (not recorded which). Some clones in this sample may be carry-over from other donors' samples. CDR3s include the opening cysteine and the closing phenylalanine or tryptophan. A D gene is named only where the DNA matches it firmly. Where a row states a size, it is once, few, many or the class of an expanded clone; other rows omit it.

d_call j_call v_call clone_size cdr3_length cdr3_aa cdr3_nt
TRBD1 TRBJ1-6 TRBV28 NA 15 CASSLTGGLNSPLHF TGTGCCAGCAGTTTGACAGGGGGCCTAAATTCACCCCTCCACTTT
TRBD2 TRBJ2-5 TRBV3-1 few 15 CASSQEVGREETQYF TGTGCCAGCAGCCAAGAGGTGGGGAGGGAGGAGACCCAGTACTTC
NA TRBJ2-5 TRBV27 NA 12 CASSLPRGTQYF TGTGCCAGCAGTTTACCCCGGGGGACCCAGTACTTC
NA TRBJ1-1 TRBV5-6 many 13 CASSLWGVREAFF TGTGCCAGCAGCCTGTGGGGAGTTAGGGAAGCTTTCTTT
TRBD2 TRBJ2-7 TRBV6-2/TRBV6-3 few 15 CASTLTSGGPYEQYF TGTGCCAGCACCTTGACTAGCGGGGGCCCCTACGAGCAGTACTTC
NA TRBJ1-2 TRBV19 few 13 CASSPRTVYGYTF TGTGCCAGTTCCCCGAGGACAGTCTATGGCTACACCTTC
NA TRBJ2-1 TRBV5-4 many 13 CASSLEAGGEQFF TGTGCCAGCAGCTTGGAGGCGGGCGGCGAGCAGTTCTTC
TRBD1 TRBJ2-1 TRBV6-1 NA 16 CASSEIGQGSGNEQFF TGTGCCAGCAGTGAAATCGGACAGGGATCGGGCAATGAGCAGTTCTTC
NA TRBJ1-2 TRBV10-3 NA 14 CAISPGPENYVYTF TGTGCCATCAGCCCGGGACCGGAGAACTATGTCTACACCTTC
NA TRBJ2-7 TRBV6-1 medium-sized 14 CASSVGQPLYEQYF TGTGCCAGCAGTGTGGGGCAGCCCCTATACGAGCAGTACTTC
TRBD1 TRBJ1-2 TRBV5-1 many 14 CASSADRAVDGYTF TGCGCCAGCAGCGCTGACAGGGCAGTCGATGGCTACACCTTC
TRBD2 TRBJ2-5 TRBV18 many 16 CASSWTSSALTETQYF TGTGCCAGCTCTTGGACTAGCTCGGCCCTCACGGAGACCCAGTACTTC
TRBD2 TRBJ2-3 TRBV4-1 NA 17 CASSQDAAGGPTDTQYF TGCGCCAGCAGCCAAGATGCAGCGGGAGGGCCGACAGATACGCAGTATTTT
TRBD2 TRBJ2-7 TRBV27 medium-sized 16 CASSPAGTSGHLEQYF TGTGCCAGCAGTCCTGCCGGGACTAGCGGACACCTAGAGCAGTACTTC
TRBD1 TRBJ2-7 TRBV5-1 many 15 CASSSQGASSYEQYF TGCGCCAGCAGCTCACAGGGGGCTAGCTCCTACGAGCAGTACTTC
NA TRBJ2-3 TRBV5-1 many 13 CASSSSSTDTQYF TGCGCCAGCAGCTCCTCGAGCACAGATACGCAGTATTTT
NA TRBJ2-2 TRBV7-9 many 16 CASSAPGTLNTGELFF TGTGCCAGCAGCGCTCCCGGGACCTTAAACACCGGGGAGCTGTTTTTT
NA TRBJ2-3 TRBV24-1 NA 15 CATSDIGYGSDTQYF TGTGCCACCAGTGATATTGGGTATGGATCAGATACGCAGTATTTT
NA TRBJ2-7 TRBV28 NA 15 CASRQGGGISYEQYF TGTGCCAGTAGACAAGGGGGGGGAATCTCCTACGAGCAGTACTTC
NA TRBJ1-4 TRBV18 many 17 CASSPPRGQETNEKLFF TGTGCCAGCTCACCACCCAGGGGCCAGGAGACTAATGAAAAACTGTTTTTT
NA TRBJ1-1 TRBV6-2/TRBV6-3 medium-sized 13 CASRDNIRAEAFF TGTGCCAGCAGAGACAATATCAGGGCTGAAGCTTTCTTT
NA TRBJ1-1 TRBV11-1 many 13 CASSPGLDTEAFF TGTGCCAGCAGCCCGGGGCTAGACACTGAAGCTTTCTTT
NA TRBJ2-7 TRBV7-8 many 13 CASAPRGIDEQYF TGTGCCAGCGCCCCTCGCGGAATTGACGAGCAGTACTTC
NA TRBJ1-2 TRBV28 many 11 CAGAGYKGYTF TGTGCCGGGGCGGGATATAAGGGCTACACCTTC
TRBD1 TRBJ1-1 TRBV2 many 13 CASSTGVGTEAFF TGTGCCAGCAGTACAGGGGTAGGGACTGAAGCTTTCTTT
NA TRBJ1-2 TRBV5-5 NA 15 CASSLGALSNYGYTF TGTGCCAGCAGCTTGGGGGCCTTGTCTAACTATGGCTACACCTTC
NA TRBJ2-3 TRBV14 NA 12 CASSQHTDTQYF TGTGCCAGCAGCCAGCACACAGATACGCAGTATTTT
NA TRBJ2-1 TRBV10-1 few 12 CASSEPSGEQFF TGCGCCAGCAGTGAACCCAGTGGGGAGCAGTTCTTC
NA TRBJ1-5 TRBV20-1 NA 16 CSASWPDSMGNQPQHF TGCAGTGCTAGTTGGCCAGATTCTATGGGCAATCAGCCCCAGCATTTT